This T cell receptor beta chain was sequenced during a study of blood T cells in healthy people across ages. Across the study: The template switching approach captured approximately one barcoded beta molecule for every two T cells.

Note on this clonotype: Its antigen is still unknown.

It was with a sample-barcoded 5' primer and a J-beta primer mix that a second PCR of about 6 to 11 cycles was run. The authors tagged each cDNA molecule using a template-switch adaptor with 12 random nucleotides. Using its own MiXCR run on the 5' RACE reads, TCRdb lists one record per CDR3 protein. Among some 640,000 distinct CDR3 sequences, approximately 49% were seen once, and the ten largest hold about a third. Researchers report isolating at least 6.5 million PBMCs per sample. Study-wide results and caveats: Investigators viewed diversity estimates from one million T cells as underestimates, the study reported.

Per germline, CDR1 MNHNS and CDR2 SASEGT. This CDR3 comprises 15 residues. The ends lost 5 bases at V and 5 bases at J; junction bases unmatched: 11. The J gene is TRBJ1-2, the V gene TRBV6-1; 7 nucleotides line up with TRBD1. Sequenced sample: blood. The sequence was obtained from a woman aged 55-69 years in good health. Here the CDR3 reads CASSFDRVGTYGYTF. CDR3 nucleotides: TGTGCCAGCAGTTTCGACAGGGTAGGAACTTATGGCTACACCTTC.